The rows below give T cell receptor beta chains drawn from one sample of a study of chemoradiotherapy in HPV16-positive cancers. Sequencing used immunoSEQ multiplex PCR; TCRdb keeps in-frame clones, though not all of them. The repertoire holds several thousand clones, with over 65% as singletons. This sample was obtained from a patient who underwent chemoradiotherapy. The origin of the receptors is a human donor with HPV-associated anogenital cancer. Each CDR3 is given with its conserved first and last residue. Fields, in order: V gene, J gene, CDR3 protein.

v_call: TRBV7-3
j_call: TRBJ2-6
cdr3_aa: CASSLYPSAGANVLTF

v_call: TRBV9
j_call: TRBJ2-1
cdr3_aa: CASSARQGTYNEQFF

v_call: TRBV4-1
j_call: TRBJ2-1
cdr3_aa: CASIPLAGGTVGEQFF

v_call: TRBV19
j_call: TRBJ2-2
cdr3_aa: CASSITGNWELFF

v_call: TRBV19
j_call: TRBJ1-1
cdr3_aa: CASSTPSRVWGNTEAFF

v_call: TRBV18
j_call: TRBJ1-1
cdr3_aa: CASSRNTGSLAEAFF

v_call: TRBV10-3
j_call: TRBJ2-2
cdr3_aa: CAGRAEGSTGELFF

v_call: TRBV5-1
j_call: TRBJ2-5
cdr3_aa: CASSFREEETQYF

v_call: TRBV28
j_call: TRBJ1-5
cdr3_aa: CASSFLLGQPQHF

v_call: TRBV5-1
j_call: TRBJ2-7
cdr3_aa: CASSLSSNYEQYF

v_call: TRBV5-5
j_call: TRBJ1-6
cdr3_aa: CASSSTNTPPLHF

v_call: TRBV28
j_call: TRBJ1-1
cdr3_aa: CASSLVSVDTEAFF

v_call: TRBV2
j_call: TRBJ1-1
cdr3_aa: CASRDGLTEAFF

v_call: TRBV28
j_call: TRBJ2-1
cdr3_aa: CASSDNNEQFF

v_call: TRBV5-1
j_call: TRBJ2-5
cdr3_aa: CASSLDQETQYF

v_call: TRBV12-5
j_call: TRBJ1-1
cdr3_aa: CASGHAPKDRGEATEAFF

v_call: TRBV29-1
j_call: TRBJ1-1
cdr3_aa: CSVDRTTIIGLNTEAFF

v_call: TRBV5-1
j_call: TRBJ2-7
cdr3_aa: CASSLGADSYEQYF

v_call: TRBV9
j_call: TRBJ2-1
cdr3_aa: CASSLTGGTTYNEQFF

v_call: TRBV7-9
j_call: TRBJ2-1
cdr3_aa: CASSSAIRGNEQFF

v_call: TRBV4-1
j_call: TRBJ1-2
cdr3_aa: CASSQDRNRGIYGYTF

v_call: TRBV7-9
j_call: TRBJ2-7
cdr3_aa: CASSSGTSYEQYF

v_call: TRBV2
j_call: TRBJ1-1
cdr3_aa: CASSLEATGNTEAFF

v_call: TRBV6-5
j_call: TRBJ2-5
cdr3_aa: CASSRGGLPEETQYF

v_call: TRBV19
j_call: TRBJ2-7
cdr3_aa: CASSTHFRAEQYF

v_call: TRBV4-1
j_call: TRBJ1-1
cdr3_aa: CASSQDPAGKVPFF

v_call: TRBV5-6
j_call: TRBJ1-1
cdr3_aa: CASSLGHYRGTEAFF

v_call: TRBV7-6
j_call: TRBJ1-6
cdr3_aa: CASSSAYNSPLHF

v_call: TRBV5-1
j_call: TRBJ2-2
cdr3_aa: CASSLVGDGELFF

v_call: TRBV5-1
j_call: TRBJ2-5
cdr3_aa: CASSRTGGEETQYF

v_call: TRBV4-1
j_call: TRBJ1-1
cdr3_aa: CASSQPLNTEAFF

v_call: TRBV7-9
j_call: TRBJ2-1
cdr3_aa: CASSLRQSSYNEQFF

v_call: TRBV11-2
j_call: TRBJ1-1
cdr3_aa: CASSSNRDSEAFF

v_call: TRBV7-3
j_call: TRBJ1-1
cdr3_aa: CASSQIHGGTEAFF

v_call: TRBV2
j_call: TRBJ1-4
cdr3_aa: CASSERGGTNEKLFF

v_call: TRBV7-9
j_call: TRBJ1-6
cdr3_aa: CASSPHRDHSPLHF

v_call: TRBV19
j_call: TRBJ2-5
cdr3_aa: CASSTPGQETQYF

v_call: TRBV4-1
j_call: TRBJ2-7
cdr3_aa: CASSRESTYSYEQYF

v_call: TRBV19
j_call: TRBJ2-2
cdr3_aa: CASGRVGELFF

v_call: TRBV5-1
j_call: TRBJ1-1
cdr3_aa: CASSLNGQGTEAFF

v_call: TRBV5-1
j_call: TRBJ1-1
cdr3_aa: CASRYEVGQNTEAFF

v_call: TRBV2
j_call: TRBJ2-3
cdr3_aa: CASLADPRGDRQYF

v_call: TRBV9
j_call: TRBJ1-6
cdr3_aa: CASSVQGGPLHF

v_call: TRBV28
j_call: TRBJ1-3
cdr3_aa: CASSAFQSGNTIYF

v_call: TRBV18
j_call: TRBJ2-5
cdr3_aa: CASSPPDARALRTQYF